One and the same sample provided the 10 T cell receptor beta chains below, sequenced in a study of identical twins. TCRdb re-analysed the 5' RACE reads in MiXCR, keeping a single row per CDR3 protein. Of 450,000 or so distinct CDR3 sequences in the sample, approximately 14% were seen once. The sample was also linked to a second study, of yellow fever vaccine responses in identical twins.

Material for sequencing was CD4+ T cells sorted from blood. The origin of the receptors is a woman aged 18-35 years in good health.

This clonotype was observed at least ten times. This chain connects TRBV10-3 to TRBJ2-3; 7 bases fit TRBD2. V dropped 10 bases and J dropped 2; count of bases not matched to a gene: 6. The germline gives CDR1 ENHRY, CDR2 SYGVKD. The CDR3 extends over 13 amino acids. The CDR3 nucleotides are TGTGCCACCAGACTAGCTACCACAGATACGCAGTATTTT. Protein sequence: CATRLATTDTQYF.

This clonotype has ten or more counts. The chain has TRBV5-1 and TRBJ2-2, with D maybe TRBD2 (5 bases). Germline CDR1 and CDR2: SGHRS and YFSETQ. Trimming took off 1 base at V and 0 bases at J, with 7 bases between the two ends. The CDR3 consists of 15 residues. The CDR3 DNA sequence: TGCGCCAGCAGCTTGTTCGGGGCGAACACCGGGGAGCTGTTTTTT. Amino acid sequence: CASSLFGANTGELFF.

This sequence joins TRBV6-5 and TRBJ1-2; 7 nucleotides align to TRBD1. Germline V CDR1 and CDR2: MNHEY, SVGAGI. The V segment lost 2 bases and the J segment 0 bases; nucleotides outside the gene matches: 3. CDR3 size: 15 residues. CDR3 amino acids: CASSYGTATNYGYTF. In nucleotides, the CDR3 is TGTGCCAGCAGTTACGGGACAGCAACTAACTATGGCTACACCTTC.

This clonotype was found many times. The chain carries TRBV12-3 or TRBV12-4 and TRBJ2-7, with TRBD1 identical over 9 bases. V lost 4 bases to trimming and J lost 2 bases; unmatched junction nucleotides: 3. This CDR3 has 14 residues. CDR3 sequence: CASSWTGDTYEQYF. For the CDR3, the DNA is TGTGCCAGCAGTTGGACAGGGGATACCTACGAGCAGTACTTC.

The chain is built from TRBV5-1 and TRBJ2-1, with a tentative D call TRBD2 (8 bases). The length of the CDR3 is 15 residues. V gave up 4 bases and J gave up 5 bases, with 16 bases separating them. Germline values: CDR1 SGHRS, CDR2 YFSETQ. The CDR3 DNA sequence: TGCGCCAGCAGCACGACAGGGACTAGTAACAATGAGCAGTTCTTC. Its protein product is CASSTTGTSNNEQFF.

This clonotype occurred a few times. The chain employs TRBV5-4 and TRBJ2-6; D is perhaps TRBD1 (6 bases). Between the trimmed V and J ends, which lost 1 base and 0 bases, there was a span of 17 bases. Germline lookup yields CDR1 SGHNT and CDR2 YYREEE (reference sequence). CDR3 length: 19 residues. CDR3 residues: CASSLLSGQMSSGANVLTF. The CDR3 region has the DNA TGTGCCAGCAGCTTGTTATCTGGACAGATGTCCTCTGGGGCCAACGTCCTGACTTTC. The whole variable domain, filled in from reference TRBV5-4 and TRBJ2-6, reads ETGVTQSPTHLIKTRGQQVTLRCSSQSGHNTVSWYQQALGQGPQFIFQYYREEENGRGNFPPRFSGLQFPNYSSELNVNALELDDSALYLCASSLLSGQMSSGANVLTFGAGSRLTVL.

In this sample, this clonotype turned up a few times. The V and J genes are TRBV11-2 and TRBJ2-5, with D hard to call. This CDR3 is built from 13 residues. Deletions cut 4 bases from V and 5 bases from J, with 11 bases between. CDR1 and CDR2 from the germline V gene are SGHAT and FQNNGV. In DNA form, the CDR3 reads TGTGCCAGCAGCTCCCGGGTGGGGGAGACCCAGTACTTC. As protein: CASSSRVGETQYF.

The chain recombines TRBV10-3 with TRBJ1-2; D gene uncertain. V lost 4 bases and J 6 bases, leaving 9 bases between the germline ends. Germline lookup yields CDR1 ENHRY and CDR2 SYGVKD. CDR3 length: 12 amino acids. CDR3 bases: TGTGCCATCAGTGCAGCGACAAATGGCTACACCTTC. Translated: CAISAATNGYTF.

This clonotype has just a few counts. The chain couples TRBV7-6 to TRBJ2-7, with unresolved D. In germline, CDR1 is SGHVS, CDR2 FNYEAQ. This CDR3 has 17 amino acids. Trimming cost V 1 base and J 3 bases, with 19 bases left between them. For the CDR3, the DNA is TGTGCCAGCAGCTTAGTTGTGGGTTTCGTTTCCAGCTACGAGCAGTACTTC. Translating it yields CASSLVVGFVSSYEQYF.

V gene TRBV2 combines with J gene TRBJ2-7; no clear D. CDR1 is SNHLY, CDR2 FYNNEI, per germline. The CDR3 has 13 amino acids. Deletions cut 6 bases from V and 7 bases from J, with 16 bases between. The CDR3 nucleotides are TGTGCCAGCAGCGGACCTCCCAATCGGGAGCAGTACTTC. Protein product: CASSGPPNREQYF.